The 2 T cell receptor beta chains listed next were all sequenced from one sample in a study of PD-1 blockade in mismatch repair-deficient tumors. TCRdb's table, derived via immunoSEQ multiplex PCR, lists solely in-frame clones and lacks some. The sample yields roughly 34,000 clones, less than 90% seen once. The source was PBMCs, collected 6 weeks after starting pembrolizumab. Source of these receptors: an adult with mismatch repair-deficient cancer.

The chain has TRBV19 and TRBJ1-1; D gene uncertain. Germline assignment: CDR1 LNHDA and CDR2 SQIVND (reference sequence). Trimming shortened V by 5 bases and J by 1 base, and 11 bases separated the two germline ends. The CDR3 spans 14 residues. In DNA form, the CDR3 reads TGTGCCAGTAGTTATGACCGGAGGAACACTGAAGCTTTCTTT. Translated, it gives CASSYDRRNTEAFF.

The chain carries TRBV7-9 and TRBJ2-7; no reliable D call. The CDR3 runs to 12 residues. The ends were cut back, 5 bases at V and 9 bases at J, with 14 bases in the middle. In germline, CDR1 is SEHNR, CDR2 FQNEAQ (reference sequence). CDR3 nucleotides: TGTGCCAGCAGCGCCGAAGGCCCAGGGCAGTACTTC. Translated: CASSAEGPGQYF.